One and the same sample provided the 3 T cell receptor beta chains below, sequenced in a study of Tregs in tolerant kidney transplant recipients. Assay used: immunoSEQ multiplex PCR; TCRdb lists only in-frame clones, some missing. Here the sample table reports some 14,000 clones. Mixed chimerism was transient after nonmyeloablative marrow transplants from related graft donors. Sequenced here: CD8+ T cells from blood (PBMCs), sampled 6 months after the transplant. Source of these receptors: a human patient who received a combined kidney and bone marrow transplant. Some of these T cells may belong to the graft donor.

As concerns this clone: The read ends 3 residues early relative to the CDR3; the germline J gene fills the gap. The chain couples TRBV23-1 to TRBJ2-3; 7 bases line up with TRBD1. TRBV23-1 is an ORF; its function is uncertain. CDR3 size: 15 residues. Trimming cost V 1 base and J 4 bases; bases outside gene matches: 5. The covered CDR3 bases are TGCGCCAGCAGTCAATTTGACAGGGAATCAGATACG. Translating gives CASSQFDRESDT. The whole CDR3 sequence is CASSQFDRESDTQYF.

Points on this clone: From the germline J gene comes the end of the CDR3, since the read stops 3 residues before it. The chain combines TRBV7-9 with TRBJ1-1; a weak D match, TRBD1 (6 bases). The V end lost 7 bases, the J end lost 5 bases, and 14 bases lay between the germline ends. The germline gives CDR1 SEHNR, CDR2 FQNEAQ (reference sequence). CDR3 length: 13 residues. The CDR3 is CASTQGIGTEAFF. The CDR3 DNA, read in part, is TGTGCCAGCACTCAGGGGATTGGGACTGAA.

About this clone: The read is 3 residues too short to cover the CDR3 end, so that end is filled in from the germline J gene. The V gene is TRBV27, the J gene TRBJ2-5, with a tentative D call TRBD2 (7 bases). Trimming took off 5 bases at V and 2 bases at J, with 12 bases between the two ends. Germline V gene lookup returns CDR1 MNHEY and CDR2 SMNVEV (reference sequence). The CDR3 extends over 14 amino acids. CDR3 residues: CASSRGGGQETQYF. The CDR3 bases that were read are TGTGCCAGCAGTAGGGGAGGGGGACAAGAGACC.